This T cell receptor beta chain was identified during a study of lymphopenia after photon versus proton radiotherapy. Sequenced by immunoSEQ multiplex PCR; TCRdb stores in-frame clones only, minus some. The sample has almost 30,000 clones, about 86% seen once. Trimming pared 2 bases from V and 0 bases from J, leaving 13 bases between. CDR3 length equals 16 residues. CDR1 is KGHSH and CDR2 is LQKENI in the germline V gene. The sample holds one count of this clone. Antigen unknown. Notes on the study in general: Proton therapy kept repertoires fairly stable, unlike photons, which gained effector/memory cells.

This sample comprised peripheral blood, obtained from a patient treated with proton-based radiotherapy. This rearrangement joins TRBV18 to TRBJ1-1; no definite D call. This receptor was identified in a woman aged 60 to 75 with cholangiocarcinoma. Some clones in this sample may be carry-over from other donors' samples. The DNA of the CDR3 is TGTGCCAGCTCACCAATACAGCCTGGGGTGAACACTGAAGCTTTCTTT. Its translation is CASSPIQPGVNTEAFF.